Listed below are T cell receptor beta chains from one sample, sequenced in a study of blood T cells in healthy people across ages. One entry per CDR3 protein results from TCRdb running MiXCR on the 5' RACE reads. The sample shows about 690,000 distinct CDR3 sequences, 35% to 50% of them seen only once. Input material: blood. The receptors shown here come from an older man in good health. CDR3s include the opening cysteine and the closing phenylalanine or tryptophan. The D gene is left open where the match is weak. Expanded clones are given a class, and other clones once, few, many or no size at all.

D gene	J gene	clone size	V gene	CDR3 protein	CDR3 DNA
TRBD2	TRBJ2-4	NA	TRBV20-1	CSARVATSGENIQYF	TGCAGTGCTAGAGTTGCGACTAGCGGGGAAAACATTCAGTACTTC
TRBD1	TRBJ1-4	NA	TRBV20-1	CSAPPTGGLTNEKLFF	TGCAGTGCTCCCCCGACAGGGGGTCTGACTAATGAAAAACTGTTTTTT
TRBD2	TRBJ2-1	NA	TRBV5-6	CVSSLAWSGGEQFF	TGTGTCAGCAGCTTGGCCTGGTCGGGGGGTGAGCAGTTCTTC
TRBD2	TRBJ2-7	NA	TRBV5-1	CASSPGLAGGHNEQYF	TGCGCCAGCAGCCCAGGCCTAGCGGGGGGTCACAATGAGCAGTACTTC
NA	TRBJ1-2	NA	TRBV24-1	CATSAAANYGYTF	TGTGCCACCAGTGCAGCGGCCAACTATGGCTACACCTTC
NA	TRBJ1-2	NA	TRBV5-4	CASSLAYQGSYGYTF	TGTGCCAGCAGCTTGGCCTACCAGGGCAGCTATGGCTACACCTTC
NA	TRBJ2-7	NA	TRBV20-1	CSGEGTYEQYF	TGCAGCGGAGAGGGGACTTACGAGCAGTACTTC
TRBD1	TRBJ1-5	NA	TRBV5-6	CASSRGTGPGNQPQHF	TGTGCCAGCAGCAGGGGGACAGGGCCTGGCAATCAGCCCCAGCATTTT
TRBD2	TRBJ2-5	few	TRBV7-7	CASSLSGRVWETQYF	TGTGCTAGCAGCTTAAGCGGGAGAGTCTGGGAGACCCAGTACTTC
NA	TRBJ2-7	NA	TRBV10-2	CASSDRVSYEQYF	TGCGCCAGCAGTGACCGAGTTTCCTACGAGCAGTACTTC
NA	TRBJ2-1	few	TRBV6-2/TRBV6-3	CASSRMTGTVLNEQFF	TGTGCCAGCAGTAGGATGACCGGGACGGTACTGAATGAGCAGTTCTTC
NA	TRBJ2-4	NA	TRBV20-1	CSSWNVAGGSKNIQYF	TGCAGTTCGTGGAATGTCGCCGGAGGATCCAAAAACATTCAGTACTTC
NA	TRBJ2-1	NA	TRBV10-1	CTSSPSRQNYNEQFF	TGCACCAGCAGCCCGTCCAGACAGAACTACAATGAGCAGTTCTTC
TRBD2	TRBJ2-5	few	TRBV20-1	CSAREEASGGGETQYF	TGCAGTGCTAGAGAGGAGGCTAGCGGGGGCGGGGAGACCCAGTACTTC
TRBD1	TRBJ1-6	NA	TRBV20-1	CSATTGQGVVSPLHF	TGCAGTGCAACAACTGGACAGGGAGTTGTTTCACCCCTCCACTTT
NA	TRBJ2-5	NA	TRBV20-1	CSARTGGGETQYF	TGCAGTGCTAGGACCGGAGGCGGGGAGACCCAGTACTTC
TRBD1	TRBJ1-2	few	TRBV5-1	CASYGTGPRGGYTF	TGCGCCAGCTACGGGACAGGACCTAGAGGGGGCTACACCTTC
TRBD1	TRBJ1-4	NA	TRBV7-2	CAGSARQGAQEKLFF	TGTGCCGGCAGCGCACGACAGGGGGCGCAGGAAAAACTGTTTTTT
TRBD2	TRBJ2-7	NA	TRBV4-1	CASSAGSGSGYEQYF	TGCGCCAGCAGCGCAGGTAGCGGGAGTGGCTACGAGCAGTACTTC
NA	TRBJ2-4	once	TRBV7-2	CASSSQGNGRGDERYF	TGTGCCAGCAGTTCTCAGGGAAACGGGAGAGGAGACGAGCGGTACTTC
TRBD2	TRBJ2-3	NA	TRBV28	CTSSPFTSGASTDTQYF	TGTACCAGCAGCCCATTTACTAGCGGCGCTAGCACAGATACGCAGTATTTT
NA	TRBJ2-3	NA	TRBV5-1	CVSSLMPGSSTDTQYF	TGCGTCAGCAGCTTGATGCCGGGATCTAGCACAGATACGCAGTATTTT
NA	TRBJ2-1	many	TRBV13	CASSLGDRILEQFF	TGTGCCAGCAGCTTAGGGGACAGAATCCTTGAGCAGTTCTTC
NA	TRBJ2-7	NA	TRBV6-5	CASRGAQSYEQYF	TGTGCCAGCAGGGGGGCCCAATCCTACGAGCAGTACTTC
NA	TRBJ1-5	NA	TRBV9	CASMSGALFSNQPQHF	TGTGCCAGCATGTCGGGGGCCCTCTTTAGCAATCAGCCCCAGCATTTT
TRBD1	TRBJ1-2	few	TRBV12-5	CASGLPEGQVLGYTF	TGTGCTAGTGGTTTACCCGAGGGACAGGTCTTGGGCTACACCTTC
NA	TRBJ2-3	NA	TRBV3-1	CASSPFGATATQYF	TGTGCCAGCAGCCCTTTTGGGGCCACGGCTACGCAGTATTTT
TRBD2	TRBJ2-1	few	TRBV7-9	CASSLARTSGEQFF	TGTGCCAGCAGCTTAGCGCGGACTAGCGGGGAGCAGTTCTTC
NA	TRBJ1-5	NA	TRBV6-5	CASGYAGPGNQPQHF	TGTGCCAGCGGTTACGCGGGGCCCGGCAATCAGCCCCAGCATTTT
TRBD1	TRBJ1-5	NA	TRBV12-3/TRBV12-4	CASSSDRLGNQPQHF	TGTGCCAGCAGTTCGGACAGGTTGGGGAATCAGCCCCAGCATTTT
NA	TRBJ2-1	few	TRBV14	CASSHGTTYNEQFF	TGTGCCAGCAGCCACGGGACAACTTACAATGAGCAGTTCTTC
TRBD1	TRBJ2-7	few	TRBV20-1	CSSKGTGPFEQYF	TGCAGTAGCAAAGGGACAGGGCCCTTCGAGCAGTACTTC
TRBD2	TRBJ2-3	many	TRBV7-2	CASSDGSSGPQGTQYF	TGTGCCAGCAGCGACGGATCTAGCGGGCCCCAGGGTACGCAGTATTTT
TRBD1	TRBJ1-2	NA	TRBV11-3	CASSLGRDRMLGYGYTF	TGTGCCAGCAGCTTAGGCAGGGACAGGATGCTTGGGTATGGCTACACCTTC
TRBD2	TRBJ2-5	NA	TRBV15	CATSRGAGGIQETQYF	TGTGCCACCAGCAGAGGTGCGGGAGGGATCCAAGAGACCCAGTACTTC
TRBD2	TRBJ2-5	NA	TRBV6-1	CASSEEDGGGRIEQYF	TGTGCCAGCAGTGAGGAGGACGGCGGGGGGCGGATTGAGCAGTACTTC
NA	TRBJ2-7	few	TRBV7-9	CASSLRGSVNEQYF	TGTGCCAGCAGCTTAAGGGGGTCGGTGAACGAGCAGTACTTC
NA	TRBJ2-5	NA	TRBV12-5	CASGSGLLQETQYF	TGTGCTAGTGGTTCGGGACTGCTTCAAGAGACCCAGTACTTC
NA	TRBJ2-5	few	TRBV20-1	CSANQGTQETQYF	TGCAGTGCTAACCAGGGGACCCAAGAGACCCAGTACTTC
TRBD2	TRBJ2-7	many	TRBV20-1	CSAREGASGSSYEQYF	TGCAGTGCTAGAGAGGGGGCTAGCGGGAGTTCCTACGAGCAGTACTTC